The rows below give T cell receptor beta chains drawn from one sample of a study of T cell changes during pregnancy in multiple sclerosis. The method was immunoSEQ multiplex PCR; TCRdb's version includes in-frame clones alone and lacks a portion of them. The data contain approximately 46,000 clones, more than 85% of them singletons. The material sequenced was CD4+ T cells from peripheral blood mononuclear cells, taken after pregnancy. The receptor set was obtained from a female donor with multiple sclerosis, enrolled in a pregnancy study. CDR3s include the opening cysteine and the closing phenylalanine or tryptophan. Clone size appears in some rows only: once, few, many, or a class for an expanded clone.

clone_size v_call cdr3_aa
- TRBV6-5 CASSYNARNYGYTF
- TRBV2 CASSPRGGDTQYF
- TRBV7-3 CASSFGLAGSDTQYF
- TRBV30 CAWTGGPTDTQYF
- TRBV18 CASSPRDLSRAYEQYF
- TRBV5-4 CASSPGQGRGAQETQYF
once TRBV28 CASTSTGVYGHTF
- TRBV28 CASTGYTGVRNQPQHF
- TRBV4-2 CASSQEKVTGEQYF
once TRBV5-1 CASSPAGTGSGANVLTF
- TRBV9 CASSRSGTGVTEAFF